The 5 T cell receptor beta chains given below trace back to one sample, sequenced in a study of cytomegalovirus exposure and HLA in healthy donors. Researchers ran the PCR with 60 Vbeta and 13 Jbeta primers. This table comes from immunoSEQ multiplex PCR, and its TCRdb copy is limited to in-frame clones, with some not included. The table includes 100,000 to 150,000 clones, more than 65% detected once. Sequencing was carried out using PBMCs. These TCRs come from a man aged 45 to 65 in good health and CMV-seronegative.

The CDR3 here is CASSLGDSLQETQYF. As DNA, the CDR3 is TGCGCCAGCAGCTTGGGGGACAGCCTCCAAGAGACCCAGTACTTC. The chain has TRBV5-1 and TRBJ2-5; 7 nucleotides align to TRBD1. The CDR3 covers 15 residues. With V trimmed by 0 bases and J by 1 base, 3 bases remained unmatched. CDR1 and CDR2 (germline): SGHRS, YFSETQ.

The V gene is TRBV5-1, the J gene TRBJ2-7; possible D gene TRBD1, 5 bases. The CDR3 extends over 14 amino acids. Trimming took 1 base from V and 3 from J, leaving 11 bases between them. The germline gives CDR1 SGHRS, CDR2 YFSETQ. The CDR3 spells CASSLSGHNYEQYF. The DNA of the CDR3 is TGCGCCAGCAGCTTGTCCGGACACAACTACGAGCAGTACTTC.

The chain carries TRBV19 and TRBJ1-1; D uncertain. V lost 3 bases, J lost 1 base, and 6 bases lay in between. From germline, CDR1 is LNHDA and CDR2 SQIVND (reference sequence). This CDR3 is built from 13 residues. The CDR3 nucleotides read TGTGCCAGTAGTATGTGGGCGAACACTGAAGCTTTCTTT. It codes for CASSMWANTEAFF.

This sequence joins TRBV7-9 and TRBJ2-1; no clear D gene. Germline-derived CDR1 and CDR2 are SEHNR and FQNEAQ (reference sequence). The CDR3 extends over 13 amino acids. Trimming took off 6 bases at V and 4 bases at J, with 10 bases between the two ends. The CDR3 is CASRPTAYNEQFF. In DNA, the CDR3 is TGTGCCAGCAGACCCACAGCTTACAATGAGCAGTTCTTC.

The V gene is TRBV25-1, the J gene TRBJ2-1; D is possibly TRBD1 (6 bases). Per germline, CDR1 MGHDK and CDR2 SYGVNS. The length of the CDR3 is 16 residues. With 5 bases removed from V and 6 bases from J, the gap between germline ends came to 20 bases. The CDR3 protein is CASSSPGETGRNEQFF. DNA of the CDR3: TGTGCCAGCAGTTCCCCAGGTGAGACAGGTCGCAATGAGCAGTTCTTC.